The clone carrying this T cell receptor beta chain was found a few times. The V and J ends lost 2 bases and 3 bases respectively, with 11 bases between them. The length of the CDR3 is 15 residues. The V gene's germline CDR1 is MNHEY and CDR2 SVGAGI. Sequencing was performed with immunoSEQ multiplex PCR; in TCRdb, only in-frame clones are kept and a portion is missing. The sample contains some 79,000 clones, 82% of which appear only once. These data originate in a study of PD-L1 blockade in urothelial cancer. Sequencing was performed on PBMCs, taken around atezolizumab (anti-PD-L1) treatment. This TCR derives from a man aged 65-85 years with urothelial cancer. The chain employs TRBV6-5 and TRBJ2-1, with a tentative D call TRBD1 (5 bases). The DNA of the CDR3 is TGTGCCAGCAGTTACGAACAGGCGTTCTACAATGAGCAGTTCTTC. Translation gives CASSYEQAFYNEQFF.